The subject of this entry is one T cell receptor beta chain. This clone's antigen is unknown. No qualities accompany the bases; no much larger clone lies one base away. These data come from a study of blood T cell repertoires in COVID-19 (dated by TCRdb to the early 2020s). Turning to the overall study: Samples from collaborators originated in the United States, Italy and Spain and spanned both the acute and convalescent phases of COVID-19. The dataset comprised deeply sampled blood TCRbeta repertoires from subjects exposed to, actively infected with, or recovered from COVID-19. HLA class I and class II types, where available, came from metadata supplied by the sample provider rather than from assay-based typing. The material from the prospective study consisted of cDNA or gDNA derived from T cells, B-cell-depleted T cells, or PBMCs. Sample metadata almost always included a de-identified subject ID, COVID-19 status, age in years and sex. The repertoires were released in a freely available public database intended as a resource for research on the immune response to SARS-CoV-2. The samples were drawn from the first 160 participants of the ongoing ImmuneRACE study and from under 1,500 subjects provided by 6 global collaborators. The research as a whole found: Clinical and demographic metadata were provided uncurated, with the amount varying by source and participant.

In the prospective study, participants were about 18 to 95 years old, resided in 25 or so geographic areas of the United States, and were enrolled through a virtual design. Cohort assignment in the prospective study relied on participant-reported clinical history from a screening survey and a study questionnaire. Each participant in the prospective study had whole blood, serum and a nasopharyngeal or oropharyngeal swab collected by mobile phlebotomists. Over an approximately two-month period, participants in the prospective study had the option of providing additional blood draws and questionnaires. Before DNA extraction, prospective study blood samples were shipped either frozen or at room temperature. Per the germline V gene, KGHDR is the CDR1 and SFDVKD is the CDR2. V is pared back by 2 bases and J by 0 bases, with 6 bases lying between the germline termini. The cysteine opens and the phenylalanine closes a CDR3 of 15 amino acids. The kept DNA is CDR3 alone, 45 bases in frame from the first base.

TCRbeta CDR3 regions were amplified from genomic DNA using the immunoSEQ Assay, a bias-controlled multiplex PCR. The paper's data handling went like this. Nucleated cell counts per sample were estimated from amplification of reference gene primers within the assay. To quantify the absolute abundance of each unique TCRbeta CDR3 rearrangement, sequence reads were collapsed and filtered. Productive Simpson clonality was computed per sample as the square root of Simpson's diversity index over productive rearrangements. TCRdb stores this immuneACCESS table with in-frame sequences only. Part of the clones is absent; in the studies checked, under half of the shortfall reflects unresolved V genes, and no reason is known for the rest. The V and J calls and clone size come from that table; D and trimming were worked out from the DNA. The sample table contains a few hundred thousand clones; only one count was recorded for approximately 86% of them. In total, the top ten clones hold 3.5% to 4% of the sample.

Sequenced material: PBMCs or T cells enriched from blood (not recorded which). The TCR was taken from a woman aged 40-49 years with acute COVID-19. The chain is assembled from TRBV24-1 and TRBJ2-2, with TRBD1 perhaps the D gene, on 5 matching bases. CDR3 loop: CATSDSTANTGELFF. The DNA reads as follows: TGTGCCACCAGTGATTCGACAGCGAACACCGGGGAGCTGTTTTTT.